Only a few counts were recorded for the clone carrying this T cell receptor beta chain. The target antigen is unknown. This sample was taken from a study of beta chain features in type 1 diabetes. Study-wide results and caveats: PCR might favor shorter templates, equally in patients and controls. All four CD4+ subsets from Type 1 diabetes patients carried moderately but significantly shorter TCRB CDR3s.

The ends lost 5 bases at V and 8 bases at J; junction bases unmatched: 9. CDR1 MNHEY and CDR2 SMNVEV come from the germline V gene (reference sequence). This CDR3 region has 14 residues. All of the isolated RNA was reverse transcribed, so expressed TCRB transcripts were sequenced. Sequencing used immunoSEQ multiplex PCR; TCRdb keeps in-frame clones, though not all of them. The sample has under 500,000 clones; approximately 31% are singletons. This chain links TRBV27 with TRBJ1-2, with 9 bases matching TRBD1. Specimen: naive CD4+ T cells from blood. This receptor was taken from a man younger than 30 in good health. In nucleotides, the CDR3 is TGTGCCAGCAGTCCCAGGACAGGGGCTTGGGGCTACACCTTC. It translates to CASSPRTGAWGYTF.